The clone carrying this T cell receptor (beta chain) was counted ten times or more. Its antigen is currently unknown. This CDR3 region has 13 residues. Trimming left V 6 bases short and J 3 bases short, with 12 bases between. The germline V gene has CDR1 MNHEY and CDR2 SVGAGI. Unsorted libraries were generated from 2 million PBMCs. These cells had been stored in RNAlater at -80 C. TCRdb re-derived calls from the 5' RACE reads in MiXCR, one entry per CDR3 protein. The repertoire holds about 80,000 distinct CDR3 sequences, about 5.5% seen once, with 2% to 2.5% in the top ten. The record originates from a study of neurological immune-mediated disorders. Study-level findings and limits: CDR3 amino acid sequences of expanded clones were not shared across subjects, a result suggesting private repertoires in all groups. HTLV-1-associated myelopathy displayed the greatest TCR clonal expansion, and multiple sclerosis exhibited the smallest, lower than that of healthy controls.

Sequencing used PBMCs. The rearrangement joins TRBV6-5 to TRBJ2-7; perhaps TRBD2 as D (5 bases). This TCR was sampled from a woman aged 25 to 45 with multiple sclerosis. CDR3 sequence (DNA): TGTGCCAGCAGCTCCCGGGAAGGCTACGAGCAGTACTTC. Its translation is CASSSREGYEQYF.